These 25 T cell receptor beta chains were all obtained from the same sample, sequenced in a study of beta chain features in type 1 diabetes (dated by TCRdb to the late 2010s). On the study overall, not on this receptor specifically: In all four CD4+ subsets, TCRB CDR3 length was moderately but significantly shorter in type 1 diabetes patients.

Library prep was done by the immunoSEQ multiplex PCR assay. The entire amount of isolated RNA was reverse transcribed using the High Capacity cDNA Reverse Transcription Kit, so the sequenced TCRB transcripts were expressed ones. TCRdb's version of the immuneACCESS table is confined to in-frame rearrangements and falls short of the full clone set. An unresolved V gene accounts for under half of the shortfall where checked; the remainder is of unknown origin. Within this sample are about 660,000 clones, with 11% to 15% of them counted one time only. The ten largest clones take up around 0.04% of the sample. No antigen has been identified for these receptors. Sequences were obtained from naive CD4+ T cells from blood. In the paper's terms, the cell subset or site label means: true naive CD4+ T cells. Receptors were obtained from a man aged 18 to 29 with type 1 diabetes.

This clone was observed a few times. V is TRBV5-6 and J is TRBJ2-7; 7 bases agree with TRBD1. CDR1 is SGHDT and CDR2 is YYEEEE in the germline V gene. The trim removed 1 base at V and 3 bases at J, leaving 4 bases unmatched. CDR3 length: 14 residues. CDR3 amino acids: CASSLTGEHYEQYF. Here the CDR3 DNA reads TGTGCCAGCAGCTTGACAGGGGAGCACTACGAGCAGTACTTC.

This chain joins TRBV4-1 and TRBJ2-3; 7 bases match TRBD2. Germline lookup yields CDR1 MGHRA and CDR2 YSYEKL. The ends lost 3 bases at V and 5 bases at J; junction bases unmatched: 11. The CDR3 is 16 residues long. The CDR3 protein is CASSHRRASGIDTQYF. CDR3 DNA: TGCGCCAGCAGCCACAGACGGGCTAGCGGTATAGATACGCAGTATTTT.

This clone showed up just a few times. The chain couples TRBV5-4 to TRBJ1-2, with D perhaps matching TRBD1 (6 bases). V was shortened by 1 base and J by 8 bases, with 18 bases between the two germline ends. CDR1 and CDR2 from the germline V gene are SGHNT and YYREEE (reference sequence). There are 15 residues in the CDR3. The CDR3 DNA is TGTGCCAGCAGCTTGCCGATACAGGGCGATAACGGCTACACCTTC. Translating gives CASSLPIQGDNGYTF. Drawing the rest from reference TRBV5-4 and TRBJ1-2, the complete variable domain is ETGVTQSPTHLIKTRGQQVTLRCSSQSGHNTVSWYQQALGQGPQFIFQYYREEENGRGNFPPRFSGLQFPNYSSELNVNALELDDSALYLCASSLPIQGDNGYTFGSGTRLTVV.

V and J are TRBV13 and TRBJ2-2; D is unresolved. The germline V gene has CDR1 PRHDT and CDR2 FYEKMQ (reference sequence). V was shortened by 5 bases and J by 8 bases, with 15 bases between the two germline ends. The CDR3 is 14 residues long. CDR3 loop: CASSPPAPLGELFF. The CDR3 nucleotides are TGTGCCAGCAGCCCCCCGGCCCCTCTAGGGGAGCTGTTTTTT.

The chain recombines TRBV7-6 with TRBJ2-7; 9 bases map to TRBD1. In germline, CDR1 is SGHVS, CDR2 FNYEAQ. The CDR3 extends over 17 amino acids. The J segment lost 0 bases and the V segment lost 5 bases, leaving 11 bases of the junction unmatched. CDR3 DNA sequence: TGTGCCAGCAGCCAGCCATACAGGGGGCGAAGCTCCTACGAGCAGTACTTC. This translates into CASSQPYRGRSSYEQYF.

The chain links TRBV7-6 to TRBJ2-5; 9 bases map to TRBD1. Losses at the gene ends were 3 bases for V and 1 base for J; bases not matched to a gene: 9. Germline loops: CDR1 SGHVS, CDR2 FNYEAQ. This CDR3 has 17 amino acids. The DNA of the CDR3 is TGTGCCAGCAGCTTGGCCGACAGGGGGAGGTTCCAAGAGACCCAGTACTTC. It yields the protein CASSLADRGRFQETQYF.

The rearrangement uses TRBV11-2 and TRBJ2-4, with TRBD1 identical over 9 bases. This CDR3 is 14 amino acids long. The J segment lost 16 bases and the V segment lost 1 base, leaving 11 bases of the junction unmatched. CDR1 is SGHAT, CDR2 FQNNGV, per germline. In DNA, the CDR3 is TGTGCCAGCAGCTTAGTCAATCTAGGGACAGGGTGTTACTTC. Residues: CASSLVNLGTGCYF.

The chain combines TRBV7-2 with TRBJ2-7, with D perhaps matching TRBD1 or TRBD2 (5 bases each). CDR1 is SGHTA and CDR2 is FQGNSA in the germline V gene. The ends were cut back, 4 bases at V and 3 bases at J, with 13 bases in the middle. This CDR3 is 14 amino acids long. The CDR3 reads CASSSYGTLYEQYF. Here the CDR3 DNA reads TGTGCCAGCAGCTCGTACGGGACCCTCTACGAGCAGTACTTC.

This clone was detected a few times. The chain has TRBV5-1 and TRBJ2-5, with no clear D. CDR1 SGHRS and CDR2 YFSETQ come from the germline V gene. The CDR3 has 14 residues. Trimming removed 0 bases at V and 5 bases at J, with 11 bases between. This chain's CDR3 is CASSLAGSGETQYF. In nucleotides, the CDR3 is TGCGCCAGCAGCTTGGCCGGGTCCGGGGAGACCCAGTACTTC.

The V gene is TRBV4-1, the J gene TRBJ1-5, with a tentative D call TRBD1 (5 bases). Germline V lookup: CDR1 MGHRA, CDR2 YSYEKL. This CDR3 is 17 amino acids long. V was pared by 1 base and J by 0 bases, with 13 bases between. The CDR3 here is CASSQGPWDVSNQPQHF. The CDR3 bases are TGCGCCAGCAGCCAAGGGCCCTGGGACGTTAGCAATCAGCCCCAGCATTTT.

The gene calls are TRBV29-1 and TRBJ2-3, with 15 nucleotides matching TRBD2. In germline, CDR1 is SQVTM, CDR2 ANQGSEA. The CDR3 contains 17 residues. Trimming removed 6 bases from V and 0 bases from J; junction bases left unmatched: 7. CDR3 protein: CSVAGTSGRTSTDTQYF. The CDR3, as DNA: TGCAGCGTAGCTGGGACTAGCGGGAGGACGAGCACAGATACGCAGTATTTT.

J is TRBJ1-3 and V is TRBV7-8; no clear D. The V gene's germline CDR1 is SGHVS and CDR2 FQNEAQ. Deletions cut 5 bases from V and 0 bases from J, with 11 bases between. CDR3 size: 15 residues. The CDR3 nucleotides are TGTGCCAGCAGCGGACTTCAGTACTCTGGAAACACCATATATTTT. Translating it yields CASSGLQYSGNTIYF.

This clone appeared a few times. The chain joins TRBV29-1 to TRBJ2-2; D is uncertain. The CDR3 sequence is 14 residues long. Germline CDR1 is SQVTM and CDR2 is ANQGSEA. V dropped 7 bases and J dropped 6 bases, with 18 bases sitting between them. The CDR3 sequence: CSANTRHFPGELFF. The CDR3 DNA follows: TGCAGCGCCAATACAAGACATTTCCCCGGGGAGCTGTTTTTT.

This clone was detected only a few times. A junction end diverges from the germline sequence, so it may reflect a read error. J is TRBJ2-3 and V is TRBV7-7, with 8 bases identical to TRBD2. CDR1 SSHAT and CDR2 FNYEAQ come from the germline V gene (reference sequence). The CDR3 totals 15 residues. CDR3 nucleotide sequence: TGTGCTAGCAGCTTATTCAGCGGGAGTTCAGATACGCAGTATTTT. Translation gives CASSLFSGSSDTQYF.

The genes are TRBV12-5 and TRBJ2-1; TRBD1 agrees at 11 bases. The V and J ends lost 3 bases and 4 bases, in that order; junction bases with no gene match: 8. The CDR3 spans 17 residues. Per the germline V gene, CDR1 is LGHNT and CDR2 is FRNRAP. In DNA form, the CDR3 reads TGTGCTAGTGGTTTTACCTTGGGGACAGGGGGTTACAATGAGCAGTTCTTC. It specifies CASGFTLGTGGYNEQFF.

This clone was observed a handful of times. The J gene is TRBJ1-3, the V gene TRBV6-1; D remains unclear. V dropped 0 bases and J dropped 4 bases, with 13 bases sitting between them. The germline gives CDR1 MNHNS, CDR2 SASEGT. The CDR3 has 16 amino acids. CDR3 coding DNA: TGTGCCAGCAGTGAAGCGATAGCGGGTCGAGGAAACACCATATATTTT. This codes for CASSEAIAGRGNTIYF.

The table lists this clone with a few counts. V is TRBV2 and J is TRBJ2-2; possible D gene TRBD1, 5 bases. The CDR3 runs to 13 residues. The ends were cut back, 7 bases at V and 7 bases at J, with 13 bases in the middle. Germline-derived CDR1 and CDR2 are SNHLY and FYNNEI. The CDR3 bases are TGTGCCAGCACCTTTAAGGGGTTCGGGGAGCTGTTTTTT. Its translation is CASTFKGFGELFF.

In its sample, this clone was seen a few times. V is TRBV6-5 and J is TRBJ1-5, with unresolved D. The CDR3 runs 13 residues. Looked up from germline, CDR1 is MNHEY and CDR2 is SVGAGI. V was shortened by 2 bases and J by 7 bases, with 9 bases between the two germline ends. The CDR3 region has the DNA TGTGCCAGCAGTTACGAGGGTACACAGCCCCAGCATTTT. The encoded protein is CASSYEGTQPQHF.

The V and J genes are TRBV30 and TRBJ2-7; 8 positions agree with TRBD1. CDR1 is GTSNPN, CDR2 SVGIG, per germline (reference sequence). The CDR3 covers 11 residues. With 3 bases clipped from V and 6 bases from J, the junction kept 1 base outside the gene matches. CDR3 in amino acids: CAWSGQGEQYF. CDR3 in DNA: TGTGCCTGGAGCGGACAGGGCGAGCAGTACTTC. Filled out from reference TRBV30 and TRBJ2-7, the complete variable domain reads SQTIHQWPATLVQPVGSPLSLECTVEGTSNPNLYWYRQAAGRGLQLLFYSVGIGQISSEVPQNLSASRPQDRQFILSSKKLLLSDSGFYLCAWSGQGEQYFGPGTRLTVT.

This rearrangement joins TRBV23-1 to TRBJ1-2; unclear D gene. TRBV23-1 is recorded as an ORF, its role being uncertain. Trimming cost V 0 bases and J 7 bases, with 9 bases left between them. The CDR3 loop spans 13 amino acids. CDR3 protein: CASSQSKQCGYTF. CDR3 sequence (DNA): TGCGCCAGCAGTCAATCGAAGCAGTGTGGCTACACCTTC.

This clone has just a few counts. The V gene is TRBV2, the J gene TRBJ2-7, with unresolved D. The V end was cut by 7 bases, the J end by 4 bases, with 11 bases between. The CDR3 is made up of 12 amino acids. Looked up from germline, CDR1 is SNHLY and CDR2 is FYNNEI. The CDR3 region has the DNA TGTGCCAGCATGGACCTCGGGTACGAGCAGTACTTC. Encoded protein: CASMDLGYEQYF.

This clone was recorded a few times. V is TRBV28 and J is TRBJ1-2, with D unclear. V gave up 2 bases and J gave up 0 bases, with 10 bases separating them. Germline V CDR1 and CDR2: MDHEN, SYDVKM. This CDR3 is built from 15 residues. Here the CDR3 DNA reads TGTGCCAGCAGTTTAGACGGCGGGCCTAACTATGGCTACACCTTC. Its translation is CASSLDGGPNYGYTF.

This clone was counted only a few times. CDR3: CASPDLMRKNIQYF. CDR3 nucleotides: TGTGCCAGCCCCGACCTCATGCGGAAAAACATTCAGTACTTC. The chain uses TRBV2 and TRBJ2-4; D not resolved. Germline V gene sequence: CDR1 SNHLY, CDR2 FYNNEI. This CDR3 is 14 amino acids long. Trimming removed 8 bases from V and 4 bases from J, with 15 bases in between.

Only a few counts were recorded for this clone. The chain links TRBV12-5 to TRBJ1-2, with 10 bases matching TRBD1. The CDR3 is made up of 15 amino acids. With V trimmed by 5 bases and J by 0 bases, 3 bases remained unmatched. Germline V gene lookup returns CDR1 LGHNT and CDR2 FRNRAP. The DNA of the CDR3 is TGTGCTAGTGGTCCGGACAGGGGGGCTAACTATGGCTACACCTTC. It yields the protein CASGPDRGANYGYTF.

The chain uses TRBV7-2 and TRBJ1-1; 7 bases agree with TRBD1. Germline V gene lookup returns CDR1 SGHTA and CDR2 FQGNSA. The CDR3 is 13 residues long. J lost 1 base, V lost 8 bases, and 4 bases had no gene match. CDR3 sequence reads: CASGQGGNTEAFF. CDR3 bases: TGTGCCAGCGGGCAGGGGGGGAACACTGAAGCTTTCTTT.